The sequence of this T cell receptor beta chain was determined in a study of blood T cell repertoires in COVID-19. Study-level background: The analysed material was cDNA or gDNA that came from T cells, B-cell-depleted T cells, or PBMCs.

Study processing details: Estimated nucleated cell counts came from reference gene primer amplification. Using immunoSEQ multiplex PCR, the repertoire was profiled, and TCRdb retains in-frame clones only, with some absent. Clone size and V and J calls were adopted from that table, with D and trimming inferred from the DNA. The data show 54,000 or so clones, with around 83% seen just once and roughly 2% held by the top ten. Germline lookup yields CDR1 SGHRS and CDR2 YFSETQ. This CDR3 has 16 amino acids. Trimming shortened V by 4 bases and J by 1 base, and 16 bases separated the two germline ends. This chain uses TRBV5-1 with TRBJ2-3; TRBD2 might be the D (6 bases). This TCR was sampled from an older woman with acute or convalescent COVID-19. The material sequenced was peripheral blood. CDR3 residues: CASSPRGVAGTDTQYF. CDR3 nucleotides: TGCGCCAGCAGCCCCCGAGGAGTAGCGGGCACAGATACGCAGTATTTT.